This is a list of T cell receptor beta chains from one sample in a study of blood T cell repertoires in COVID-19. This table comes from immunoSEQ multiplex PCR, and its TCRdb copy is limited to in-frame clones, with some not included. The data hold some 8,000 clones, with over 70% observed a single time. The sample was peripheral blood. All receptors derive from a human donor in a cohort sampled during active COVID-19. Each CDR3 is given with its conserved first and last residue. The D gene is left open where the match is weak. Rows may omit the clone size; those that give it use once, few, many or a size class.

J gene: TRBJ1-2
clone size: NA
D gene: NA
V gene: TRBV5-4
CDR3 protein: CASSLAGHHGYTF
CDR3 DNA: TGTGCCAGCAGCTTGGCGGGACATCATGGCTACACCTTC

J gene: TRBJ2-5
clone size: once
D gene: TRBD2
V gene: TRBV25-1
CDR3 protein: CASSEFGGSPYF
CDR3 DNA: TGTGCCAGCAGTGAATTTGGCGGGAGCCCGTACTTC

J gene: TRBJ2-5
clone size: few
D gene: NA
V gene: TRBV7-2
CDR3 protein: CASSLGGHPKETQYF
CDR3 DNA: TGTGCCAGCAGCTTAGGGGGACACCCCAAAGAGACCCAGTACTTC

J gene: TRBJ2-3
clone size: few
D gene: NA
V gene: TRBV6-1
CDR3 protein: CASSDTSGHRDTQYF
CDR3 DNA: TGTGCCAGCAGTGACACCTCGGGACACCGGGATACGCAGTATTTT

J gene: TRBJ2-3
clone size: NA
D gene: TRBD2
V gene: TRBV6-5
CDR3 protein: CASSYSRRESTDTQYF
CDR3 DNA: TGTGCCAGCAGTTACTCTAGGCGGGAGAGCACAGATACGCAGTATTTT

J gene: TRBJ1-5
clone size: NA
D gene: TRBD1
V gene: TRBV27
CDR3 protein: CASSPGQESNQPQHF
CDR3 DNA: TGTGCCAGCAGTCCCGGACAGGAGAGCAATCAGCCCCAGCATTTT

J gene: TRBJ2-1
clone size: NA
D gene: NA
V gene: TRBV7-8
CDR3 protein: CASSSSVGQFF
CDR3 DNA: TGTGCCAGCAGCTCCTCCGTCGGGCAGTTCTTC

J gene: TRBJ2-2
clone size: NA
D gene: TRBD1
V gene: TRBV24-1
CDR3 protein: CATSDFTRAGGMAGELFF
CDR3 DNA: TGTGCCACCAGTGATTTCACCCGGGCAGGGGGTATGGCGGGGGAGCTGTTTTTT

J gene: TRBJ1-2
clone size: NA
D gene: NA
V gene: TRBV14
CDR3 protein: CASSQLTGFYGYTF
CDR3 DNA: TGTGCCAGCAGCCAGCTTACAGGGTTCTATGGCTACACCTTC

J gene: TRBJ2-1
clone size: NA
D gene: TRBD2
V gene: TRBV24-1
CDR3 protein: CATSDPRDYLTYNEQFF
CDR3 DNA: TGTGCCACCAGTGATCCAAGGGACTACCTGACCTACAATGAGCAGTTCTTC

J gene: TRBJ2-1
clone size: NA
D gene: TRBD1
V gene: TRBV29-1
CDR3 protein: CSVARDRAPINEQFF
CDR3 DNA: TGCAGCGTTGCTAGGGACAGAGCCCCAATCAATGAGCAGTTCTTC

J gene: TRBJ2-7
clone size: NA
D gene: NA
V gene: TRBV4-1
CDR3 protein: CASSPGLSYEQYF
CDR3 DNA: TGCGCCAGCAGCCCGGGACTTTCCTACGAGCAGTACTTC

J gene: TRBJ2-2
clone size: NA
D gene: NA
V gene: TRBV3-1/TRBV3-2
CDR3 protein: CASSQLVPLFGTGELFF
CDR3 DNA: TGTGCCAGCAGCCAACTCGTACCCCTGTTCGGCACCGGGGAGCTGTTTTTT

J gene: TRBJ1-2
clone size: NA
D gene: NA
V gene: TRBV14
CDR3 protein: CASSQGRNYGYTF
CDR3 DNA: TGTGCCAGCAGCCAGGGGAGGAACTATGGCTACACCTTC

J gene: TRBJ1-2
clone size: NA
D gene: TRBD1
V gene: TRBV28
CDR3 protein: CASSSRTGGKGYTF
CDR3 DNA: TGTGCCAGCAGTTCTCGGACAGGGGGGAAAGGCTACACCTTC

J gene: TRBJ2-3
clone size: once
D gene: TRBD2
V gene: TRBV5-5
CDR3 protein: CASRSGSGTDTQYF
CDR3 DNA: TGTGCCAGCAGAAGCGGGAGTGGCACAGATACGCAGTATTTT

J gene: TRBJ2-1
clone size: NA
D gene: TRBD1
V gene: TRBV5-1
CDR3 protein: CASSPGTGSYNEQFF
CDR3 DNA: TGCGCCAGCAGCCCCGGGACAGGGTCCTACAATGAGCAGTTCTTC

J gene: TRBJ2-1
clone size: NA
D gene: TRBD1
V gene: TRBV14
CDR3 protein: CASSPRQGVRNEQFF
CDR3 DNA: TGTGCCAGCAGCCCCCGACAGGGAGTTCGCAATGAGCAGTTCTTC

J gene: TRBJ2-7
clone size: few
D gene: TRBD1
V gene: TRBV10-3
CDR3 protein: CAVETSGTGGVEQYF
CDR3 DNA: TGTGCCGTTGAGACTTCCGGGACAGGGGGCGTTGAGCAGTACTTC

J gene: TRBJ2-1
clone size: NA
D gene: TRBD2
V gene: TRBV18
CDR3 protein: CASSPGSTGGPHNEQFF
CDR3 DNA: TGTGCCAGCTCACCAGGGTCGACGGGAGGGCCCCACAATGAGCAGTTCTTC

J gene: TRBJ2-2
clone size: NA
D gene: NA
V gene: TRBV5-1
CDR3 protein: CASSLGQNTGELFF
CDR3 DNA: TGCGCCAGCAGCTTGGGTCAGAACACCGGGGAGCTGTTTTTT

J gene: TRBJ1-2
clone size: NA
D gene: NA
V gene: TRBV13
CDR3 protein: CASSLGSGGKGGYTF
CDR3 DNA: TGTGCCAGCAGCTTAGGATCGGGTGGCAAGGGGGGCTACACCTTC

J gene: TRBJ2-1
clone size: few
D gene: TRBD1
V gene: TRBV28
CDR3 protein: CASSSEQGAPYNEQFF
CDR3 DNA: TGTGCCAGCAGTTCAGAACAGGGGGCACCCTACAATGAGCAGTTCTTC

J gene: TRBJ2-1
clone size: medium-sized
D gene: TRBD2
V gene: TRBV10-1
CDR3 protein: CASSEAGTSYNEQFF
CDR3 DNA: TGCGCCAGCAGTGAAGCGGGAACCTCCTACAATGAGCAGTTCTTC

J gene: TRBJ2-1
clone size: NA
D gene: TRBD2
V gene: TRBV2
CDR3 protein: CASSEGAGTYWTSGRFVQFF
CDR3 DNA: TGTGCCAGCAGTGAAGGCGCAGGTACCTATTGGACTAGCGGGAGGTTCGTGCAGTTCTTC

J gene: TRBJ1-2
clone size: NA
D gene: TRBD1
V gene: TRBV29-1
CDR3 protein: CSAWTGNYGYTF
CDR3 DNA: TGCAGCGCATGGACAGGGAACTATGGCTACACCTTC

J gene: TRBJ2-7
clone size: NA
D gene: NA
V gene: TRBV30
CDR3 protein: CAWSVNRAYEQYF
CDR3 DNA: TGTGCCTGGAGTGTAAACAGGGCATACGAGCAGTACTTC

J gene: TRBJ1-6
clone size: NA
D gene: TRBD1
V gene: TRBV5-1
CDR3 protein: CASSLGTGGSLSGGSPLHF
CDR3 DNA: TGCGCCAGCAGCTTGGGAACAGGGGGCTCTCTCTCTGGTGGTTCACCCCTCCACTTT

J gene: TRBJ1-1
clone size: NA
D gene: TRBD1
V gene: TRBV7-3
CDR3 protein: CASSIYRGTEAFF
CDR3 DNA: TGTGCCAGCAGCATCTACAGGGGCACTGAAGCTTTCTTT

J gene: TRBJ2-2
clone size: large
D gene: TRBD1
V gene: TRBV24-1
CDR3 protein: CATRAPGGMDTGELFF
CDR3 DNA: TGTGCCACCAGGGCGCCAGGGGGTATGGACACCGGGGAGCTGTTTTTT

J gene: TRBJ2-1
clone size: NA
D gene: TRBD2
V gene: TRBV19
CDR3 protein: CASSGTSGRAFGEQFF
CDR3 DNA: TGTGCCAGTAGCGGGACTAGCGGGAGGGCCTTTGGTGAGCAGTTCTTC

J gene: TRBJ2-5
clone size: NA
D gene: TRBD2
V gene: TRBV5-6
CDR3 protein: CASSLGLAGETQYF
CDR3 DNA: TGTGCCAGCAGCCTAGGACTAGCGGGAGAGACCCAGTACTTC

J gene: TRBJ2-2
clone size: medium-sized
D gene: TRBD1
V gene: TRBV6-4
CDR3 protein: CASSDRTGPGGELFF
CDR3 DNA: TGTGCCAGCAGTGACAGGACAGGGCCGGGCGGGGAGCTGTTTTTT

J gene: TRBJ2-3
clone size: NA
D gene: TRBD2
V gene: TRBV7-2
CDR3 protein: CASSTRLAGNTDTQYF
CDR3 DNA: TGTGCCAGCAGCACCAGACTAGCGGGGAACACAGATACGCAGTATTTT